A selection of T cell receptor beta chains follows, all from one sample in a study of blood T cell repertoires in COVID-19. Sequencing used immunoSEQ multiplex PCR; TCRdb keeps in-frame clones, though not all of them. The sample includes 310,000 or so clones, about 90% of them seen just once. Sequenced: peripheral blood. The receptors derive from a man between 18 and 29 years old who had recovered from COVID-19. CDR3s include the opening cysteine and the closing phenylalanine or tryptophan. The D gene is left open where the match is weak. Where a row states a size, it is once, few, many or the class of an expanded clone; other rows omit it.

j_call | d_call | clone_size | v_call | cdr3_nt | cdr3_aa
TRBJ2-3 | TRBD2 | . | TRBV13 | TGTGCCAGCAGCTTAGGTCCCAGCGGGGAAGAGTATTTT | CASSLGPSGEEYF
TRBJ1-1 | . | . | TRBV4-3 | TGCGCCAGCAGCCAAGGGGGCGTGGTTGGGGACATGAACACTGAAGCTTTCTTT | CASSQGGVVGDMNTEAFF
TRBJ1-3 | TRBD1 | . | TRBV3-1/TRBV3-2 | TGTGCCAGCAGCCAAGGGGTCGGAGACAGGGGGAACACCATATATTTT | CASSQGVGDRGNTIYF
TRBJ1-3 | TRBD1 | once | TRBV7-9 | TGTGCCAGCAGCTTTGTGACAGGGAGCTCTGGAAACACCATATATTTT | CASSFVTGSSGNTIYF
TRBJ1-5 | . | once | TRBV7-2 | TGTGCCAGCAGCTCACAGGGAAGCAATCAGCCCCAGCATTTT | CASSSQGSNQPQHF
TRBJ2-1 | . | . | TRBV27 | TGTGCCAGCAGCACAGGGTTGTACAATGAGCAGTTCTTC | CASSTGLYNEQFF
TRBJ2-5 | . | . | TRBV15 | TGTGCCACCAGCAGAGATTTAGGGGGAGAGACCCAGTACTTC | CATSRDLGGETQYF
TRBJ1-1 | . | few | TRBV18 | TGTGCCAGCTCACCGGGAGTAAACACTGAAGCTTTCTTT | CASSPGVNTEAFF
TRBJ2-7 | TRBD2 | . | TRBV9 | TGTGCCAGCAGCTTAGCGGGAGGGCTTTCCTACGAGCAGTACTTC | CASSLAGGLSYEQYF
TRBJ2-1 | . | . | TRBV7-7 | TGTGCCAGCAGCTCTTTATTAGGGAGAAATGAGCAGTTCTTC | CASSSLLGRNEQFF
TRBJ2-5 | . | . | TRBV7-2 | TGTGCCAGCAGCTCTCCCTTTGGGCGGGGAGAGACCCAGTACTTC | CASSSPFGRGETQYF
TRBJ2-1 | TRBD2 | . | TRBV19 | TGTGCCAGTAGTATCAGGACTAGTAATGAGCAGTTCTTC | CASSIRTSNEQFF
TRBJ2-7 | . | . | TRBV2 | TGTGCCAGCAACCCCGGGACAATCCTATCCTACGAGCAGTACTTC | CASNPGTILSYEQYF
TRBJ2-3 | TRBD2 | . | TRBV4-3 | TGCGCCAGCAGCCAAGATTGGATAGCGGGGTGGGACTCCACAGATACGCAGTATTTT | CASSQDWIAGWDSTDTQYF
TRBJ1-1 | . | . | TRBV7-3 | TGTGCCAGCAGCCCCGTGGTGGTGGGAGTGGGCGCTTTCTTT | CASSPVVVGVGAFF
TRBJ2-5 | . | . | TRBV6-8 | TGTGCCAGCACCCGCCGCGGGGATTGGGACCAAGAGACCCAGTACTTC | CASTRRGDWDQETQYF
TRBJ2-7 | . | . | TRBV28 | TGTGCCAGCGGGCTCTACGAGCAGTACTTC | CASGLYEQYF
TRBJ1-2 | TRBD1 | . | TRBV6-5 | TGTGCCAGCAGACGGGACAGCGTGCCCCATAGGGGCTACACCTTC | CASRRDSVPHRGYTF
TRBJ1-2 | . | few | TRBV5-5 | TGTGCCAGCAGCTATTGGAGGGATCTATATGGCTACACCTTC | CASSYWRDLYGYTF
TRBJ2-1 | . | . | TRBV6-5 | TGTGCCACTCGTATAAACAATGAGCAGTTCTTC | CATRINNEQFF
TRBJ1-2 | . | . | TRBV7-8 | TGTGCCAGCAGCTCCCGGGGGAACTATGGCTACACCTTC | CASSSRGNYGYTF
TRBJ1-1 | . | few | TRBV7-8 | TGTGCCAGCAGCCTCCCTGTTGCTGAAGCTTTCTTT | CASSLPVAEAFF
TRBJ2-3 | TRBD2 | . | TRBV7-3 | TGTGCCAGCAGCTTCACCGGGACTAGCGGGACGAGAGATACGCAGTATTTT | CASSFTGTSGTRDTQYF
TRBJ1-1 | . | . | TRBV19 | TGTGCCAGTCAAGAGGGCAGGGGAACTGAAGCTTTCTTT | CASQEGRGTEAFF
TRBJ2-5 | TRBD1 | . | TRBV5-4 | TGTGCCAGCAGCTACCGGGACAGACAAGAGACCCAGTACTTC | CASSYRDRQETQYF
TRBJ2-3 | TRBD2 | . | TRBV27 | TGTGCCAGCAGTTATAGACTAGCGGGAGGGCCGCCAGATACGCAGTATTTT | CASSYRLAGGPPDTQYF
TRBJ2-5 | TRBD1 | . | TRBV7-2 | TGTGCCAGCAGCTTAGTCGGACAGGGGGTGGGTAGAGAGACCCAGTACTTC | CASSLVGQGVGRETQYF
TRBJ2-2 | . | once | TRBV11-2 | TGTGCCAGCAGCTCCATTGCGGGACGGGGCACCGGGGAGCTGTTTTTT | CASSSIAGRGTGELFF
TRBJ2-5 | TRBD2 | . | TRBV9 | TGTGCCAGCAGCGTAGGCTTGACTAGCGGGAGCATAGAGACCCAGTACTTC | CASSVGLTSGSIETQYF
TRBJ2-7 | TRBD1 | . | TRBV20-1 | TGCAGTGCCAGTCAGGGGACAGGGGGATACGAGCAGTACTTC | CSASQGTGGYEQYF
TRBJ1-4 | . | . | TRBV5-4 | TGTGCCAGCAGCTTCTCAAAGGGGACTAATGAAAAACTGTTTTTT | CASSFSKGTNEKLFF
TRBJ2-7 | TRBD2 | few | TRBV4-2 | TGTGCCAGCAGTCCCGGGACTAACACCTACGAGCAGTACTTC | CASSPGTNTYEQYF
TRBJ2-1 | TRBD1 | . | TRBV3-1/TRBV3-2 | TGTGCCAGCAGCCGGGACAGCTTATCTGAGCAGTTCTTC | CASSRDSLSEQFF
TRBJ1-1 | . | . | TRBV5-1 | TGCGCCAGCAGCCAAAATCCGACAGGTCGACCGAACACTGAAGCTTTCTTT | CASSQNPTGRPNTEAFF
TRBJ1-1 | . | . | TRBV7-8 | TGTGCCAGCAGCTTTTACTTCGATGAAGCTTTCTTT | CASSFYFDEAFF
TRBJ1-4 | TRBD1 | . | TRBV3-1/TRBV3-2 | TGTGCCAGCAGCCCTCGGGACAGAAAAAATGAAAAACTGTTTTTT | CASSPRDRKNEKLFF
TRBJ2-5 | TRBD2 | . | TRBV6-5 | TGTGCCAGCAGTCTGGGACTAGGGAGGGAGACCCAGTACTTC | CASSLGLGRETQYF
TRBJ2-5 | TRBD1 | once | TRBV7-3 | TGTGCCAGCAGCTCGTTACAGGGGGAGACCCAGTACTTC | CASSSLQGETQYF
TRBJ1-6 | . | . | TRBV13 | TGTGCCAGCAGCCCCCCCCATGACAGTAATTCACCCCTCCACTTT | CASSPPHDSNSPLHF
TRBJ2-5 | TRBD2 | . | TRBV7-9 | TGTGCCAGCAGCTCCATGGGACTAGCGGGAAAAGAGACCCAGTACTTC | CASSSMGLAGKETQYF
TRBJ2-6 | . | . | TRBV6-6 | TGTGCCAGCAGTCAGGGGAATGGGGCCAACGTCCTGACTTTC | CASSQGNGANVLTF
TRBJ2-2 | TRBD2 | . | TRBV6-6 | TGTGCCAGCAGTCTGGCGGGAGCTCTTGAAGGTTGGACCGGGGAGCTGTTTTTT | CASSLAGALEGWTGELFF
TRBJ2-1 | TRBD2 | . | TRBV9 | TGTGCCAGCAGCGTAGGAGGCGGGAGCCACAATGAGCAGTTCTTC | CASSVGGGSHNEQFF
TRBJ2-7 | TRBD1 | . | TRBV27 | TGTGCCAGCAGTCGTACAGGGGGTCACGAGCAGTACTTC | CASSRTGGHEQYF
TRBJ1-1 | . | . | TRBV7-2 | TGTGCCAGCAGCCCAACTTTACAGAGATTCACTGAAGCTTTCTTT | CASSPTLQRFTEAFF
TRBJ1-1 | . | . | TRBV2 | TGTGCCAGCAGTGAAGCAACAGGGCCTATCCTGACTGAAGCTTTCTTT | CASSEATGPILTEAFF
TRBJ2-6 | . | . | TRBV4-1 | TGCGCCAGCAGCCAAGATGGCGGAAGCTCTGGGGCCAACGTCCTGACTTTC | CASSQDGGSSGANVLTF
TRBJ2-3 | . | . | TRBV7-2 | TGTGCCAGCAGCAAACAGGGTCAGATAGATACGCAGTATTTT | CASSKQGQIDTQYF
TRBJ1-1 | TRBD1 | . | TRBV5-6 | TGTGCCAGCAGTATACAGGGGGCCTTCCCCCTCTTT | CASSIQGAFPLF
TRBJ2-1 | TRBD1 | . | TRBV11-2 | TGTGCCAGCAGCTCCGGACAGGGCGTTTACAATGAGCAGTTCTTC | CASSSGQGVYNEQFF
TRBJ2-1 | TRBD2 | . | TRBV29-1 | TGCAGCGTTGAAGATGGCGGGACTAGCGGGAGGAATGAGCAGTTCTTC | CSVEDGGTSGRNEQFF
TRBJ1-1 | . | once | TRBV4-1 | TGCGCCAGCAGCCAAGTGGGAGGATTGAACACTGAAGCTTTCTTT | CASSQVGGLNTEAFF
TRBJ1-1 | . | . | TRBV10-3 | TGTGCCATCAGTGAGGGACAGAGTAAGAACACTGAAGCTTTCTTT | CAISEGQSKNTEAFF
TRBJ2-3 | . | . | TRBV5-1 | TGCGCCAGCAGCTCTCGGACAGCATCTAGCACAGATACGCAGTATTTT | CASSSRTASSTDTQYF
TRBJ1-1 | TRBD1 | . | TRBV9 | TGTGCCAGCAGCGGGGACAGGGGCACTGAAGCTTTCTTT | CASSGDRGTEAFF
TRBJ2-5 | . | . | TRBV12-3/TRBV12-4 | TGTGCCAGCAGTTTAGGAGTGATCGCGACCCAGTACTTC | CASSLGVIATQYF
TRBJ2-7 | . | . | TRBV7-2 | TGTGCCAGCAGCCCGTCGGGGGGCGCGTACGAGCAGTACTTC | CASSPSGGAYEQYF